This T cell receptor beta chain originates from a study of T cells in localized non-small cell lung cancer. TCRdb's table, derived via immunoSEQ multiplex PCR, lists solely in-frame clones and lacks some. The table includes some 1,400 clones, 25% to 30% detected once. Deletions cut 8 bases from V and 11 bases from J, with 18 bases between. The germline gives CDR1 LNHDA, CDR2 SQIVND (reference sequence). CDR3 length equals 12 residues. This clone was counted a few times. The rearrangement joins TRBV19 to TRBJ1-1; maybe TRBD1 (6 bases). Material: lung tumor tissue, obtained before any cancer treatment. The sequence was obtained from a male donor aged 60 or over with stage I squamous cell lung carcinoma. Here the CDR3 reads CASLGTSFSAFF. CDR3 nucleotide sequence: TGTGCCAGTCTCGGGACAAGCTTTAGCGCTTTCTTT.